Listed below are T cell receptor beta chains from one sample, sequenced in a study of blood T cell repertoires in COVID-19. Sequencing used immunoSEQ multiplex PCR; TCRdb keeps in-frame clones, though not all of them. This repertoire shows 60,000 to 70,000 clones, about 88% found once; its top ten account for 10%. Specimen: PBMCs or T cells enriched from blood (not recorded which). Receptors were obtained from a woman aged 40 to 50 who had recovered from COVID-19. CDR3s include the opening cysteine and the closing phenylalanine or tryptophan.

V gene	CDR3 length	J gene	CDR3 protein
TRBV18	15	TRBJ1-1	CASSPSTAENTEAFF
TRBV6-5	15	TRBJ1-4	CASSYRGQPNEKLFF
TRBV12-3/TRBV12-4	13	TRBJ1-2	CASSSSGGSGYTF
TRBV5-1	14	TRBJ1-6	CASSLAGVNSPLHF
TRBV6-5	16	TRBJ2-5	CASSSSTGGGQETQYF
TRBV6-6	13	TRBJ1-5	CASSYSEKQPQHF
TRBV6-5	13	TRBJ1-2	CASSYVGVIGYTF
TRBV2	15	TRBJ1-4	CASTAKGTGSEKLFF
TRBV19	14	TRBJ1-5	CASSISGGRQPQHF
TRBV27	17	TRBJ1-2	CASSATGQGANLYGYTF
TRBV7-8	14	TRBJ2-7	CASRRGGGAYEQYF
TRBV24-1	12	TRBJ1-2	CATSDSADGYTF
TRBV24-1	16	TRBJ2-5	CAIAPRSGGYQETQYF